The sequence of this TCR beta chain was determined in a study of blood T cell repertoires in COVID-19. Study summary: The study drew acute and convalescent COVID-19 samples from the United States, Italy and Spain.

Seattle-derived patients entered the study during active infection and were followed longitudinally. The CDR3 is 15 residues long. V trimming: 1 base; J trimming: 7 bases; junction bases outside the gene matches: 9. Germline assignment: CDR1 MNHNS and CDR2 SASEGT. Repertoires were generated with immunoSEQ multiplex PCR, while TCRdb's copy carries only in-frame clones and drops some. The sample has about 300,000 clones, approximately 88% seen once; the top ten hold 1.5% to 2%. The sequenced sample consisted of peripheral blood. This TCR was sampled from a woman younger than 45 with COVID-19, enrolled during active disease. The rearrangement links TRBV6-1 to TRBJ1-1; the match to TRBD1 covers 7 bases. The CDR3 reads CASSEGYGQAYEAFF. CDR3 nucleotide sequence: TGTGCCAGCAGTGAAGGATACGGACAGGCCTATGAAGCTTTCTTT.